This TCR beta chain originates from a study of a mutant IDH1 vaccine in newly diagnosed glioma. At the level of the study: Once 4-6 weeks had passed after radiotherapy alone, vaccination started, or it started with temozolomide cycles. Those enrolled had earlier been treated with radiotherapy, temozolomide, or both, mostly both. Findings of the study overall: With respect to changes in top peripheral T cell clonotypes, pseudoprogression seemed unrelated.

The CDR3 consists of 12 residues. The germline V gene has CDR1 WSHSY and CDR2 SAAADI. The J segment lost 9 bases and the V segment lost 2 bases, leaving 4 bases of the junction unmatched. About this clone: What it binds is not known.

The repertoire was sequenced with immunoSEQ multiplex PCR; TCRdb's copy has only in-frame clones and lacks some. The table lists tens of thousands of clones, 84% of them singletons. As for time point: week 47, end of study. Each dose of the vaccine consisted of 300 ug of mutant IDH1 20-mer peptide, with topical imiquimod. In every donor, the tumor was a new WHO grade 3 or 4 IDH1-mutant, ATRX-lost astrocytoma. The specimen comprised PBMCs, sampled from a glioma patient whose treatment included an IDH1 peptide vaccine. The sequence was collected from a man aged 35-49 years with glioma. This chain links TRBV10-2 with TRBJ2-7; 7 nucleotides agree with TRBD2. CDR3 coding DNA: TGCGCCAGCAGTGAGGTTGGCGGGGGGCAGTACTTC. Protein product: CASSEVGGGQYF.